This record looks at one T cell receptor (beta chain) sequence and its context. CDR1 and CDR2 (germline): MNHEY, SVGAGI. The junction had 10 bases not matched to a gene; V was cut back by 7 bases and J by 0 bases. The CDR3 runs to 17 residues. TCRdb processed the RT-PCR reads anew with MiXCR; each CDR3 protein has one entry. The sample has around 700,000 distinct CDR3 sequences, 14% seen once; the top ten hold roughly 4%. Sequencing was performed on memory CD4+ T cells from blood. The rearrangement uses TRBV6-5 and TRBJ2-1; 9 bases are shared with TRBD2. The receptor comes from a female donor in good health, serving as a healthy control. In nucleotides, the CDR3 is TGTGCCAGCACCTCCCCGACTAGCGGTAGCTCCTACAATGAGCAGTTCTTC. This encodes CASTSPTSGSSYNEQFF.